This T cell receptor (beta chain) stems from a study of post-analysis software for immune sequencing data. cDNA libraries of TCR beta carried unique molecular identifiers. TCRdb fed the PCR reads into MiXCR, producing one record per CDR3 protein. This table has approximately 260,000 distinct CDR3 sequences, about 40% appearing once. Sequencing was carried out using blood. The clonotype was recovered from a girl under 18 with multiple sclerosis.

The CDR3 DNA sequence: TGCAGTGCTAGAGATCAGGCAACAGGGGCCTACGAGCAGTACTTC. Translation gives CSARDQATGAYEQYF. The V call is TRBV20-1, the J call TRBJ2-7, with 7 bases lining up with TRBD1. This CDR3 has 15 residues. V was clipped by 0 bases and J by 2 bases; unmatched bases: 7. Germline V CDR1 and CDR2: DFQATT, SNEGSKA (reference sequence).